This TCR beta chain is from a study of blood T cell repertoires in COVID-19. The overall study: Italy, Spain and the United States were the sources of the convalescent and acute COVID-19 samples. Nucleic acid was either cDNA or gDNA, and it came from T cells, B-cell-depleted T cells, or PBMCs.

Original data processing: Reference gene primer amplification yielded estimated nucleated cell counts. Clones were read by immunoSEQ multiplex PCR, and TCRdb kept only the in-frame ones, dropping some. V and J calls and clone size come straight from that table; D and trimming were deduced from the DNA. This table holds about 250,000 clones, roughly 84% found once. Trimming took 1 base from V and 9 from J, leaving 7 bases between them. The CDR3 loop spans 11 amino acids. Germline V lookup: CDR1 GTSNPN, CDR2 SVGIG (reference sequence). The chain has TRBV30 and TRBJ2-1; D is unresolved. Sequencing used peripheral blood. The TCR sequence derives from a woman aged 40 to 50 who had recovered from COVID-19. CDR3 region: CAWSGAGEQFF. The CDR3 DNA sequence: TGTGCCTGGAGTGGGGCCGGTGAGCAGTTCTTC.